A selection of T cell receptor beta chains follows, all from one sample in a study of blood T cell repertoires in COVID-19. The method was immunoSEQ multiplex PCR; TCRdb's version includes in-frame clones alone and lacks a portion of them. The sample lists some 260,000 clones; 87% were seen once. Sequencing was carried out using peripheral blood. Source of these receptors: a man in his late teens or twenties with active or convalescent COVID-19. The CDR3 runs from the conserved cysteine through the conserved F or W. The D gene is left open where the match is weak. Not all rows give a size; the values are once, few, many and, for expanded clones, a class.

CDR3 protein,CDR3 DNA,D gene,J gene,clone size,V gene
CASSGPVVGVHNEQFF,TGTGCCAGCAGCGGGCCCGTAGTGGGAGTCCACAATGAGCAGTTCTTC,.,TRBJ2-1,.,TRBV7-2
CASSQIQGVNEKLFF,TGTGCCAGCAGCCAGATACAGGGGGTTAATGAAAAACTGTTTTTT,TRBD1,TRBJ1-4,.,TRBV6-5
CAWGQGPNSPLHF,TGTGCCTGGGGACAGGGGCCTAATTCACCCCTCCACTTT,TRBD1,TRBJ1-6,.,TRBV30
CASSIGFGSSGVIQPQHF,TGTGCCAGTAGTATTGGTTTTGGGAGCTCTGGGGTTATTCAGCCCCAGCATTTT,.,TRBJ1-5,.,TRBV19
CASSPPGRGRDSPLHF,TGTGCCAGCAGTCCACCCGGCCGGGGTAGGGATTCACCCCTCCACTTT,.,TRBJ1-6,few,TRBV25-1
CASSPGQGTGNTIYF,TGTGCCAGCTCGCCGGGACAGGGGACCGGAAACACCATATATTTT,TRBD1,TRBJ1-3,.,TRBV5-5
CASSEKPLLAGGIDTQYF,TGCGCCAGCAGCGAGAAACCGCTACTAGCGGGGGGGATAGATACGCAGTATTTT,TRBD2,TRBJ2-3,.,TRBV5-1
CASSLFRQGSYEQYF,TGTGCCAGCAGTTTATTCCGGCAGGGCTCCTACGAGCAGTACTTC,.,TRBJ2-7,.,TRBV28
CASSLVGREDGYTF,TGTGCCAGCAGCTTAGTGGGCAGGGAGGATGGCTACACCTTC,.,TRBJ1-2,once,TRBV7-6
CASSLAALGDQYF,TGTGCCAGCAGCTTAGCTGCTCTCGGAGACCAGTACTTC,.,TRBJ2-7,few,TRBV7-2
CATRQGRSNYGYTF,TGTGCCACCCGACAGGGAAGGTCTAACTATGGCTACACCTTC,TRBD1,TRBJ1-2,.,TRBV27
CASSGPRTGGHGYTF,TGTGCCAGCAGTGGCCCTAGGACAGGGGGTCACGGCTACACCTTC,TRBD1,TRBJ1-2,.,TRBV28
CASSPDTFSTDTQYF,TGCGCCAGCAGCCCAGACACATTCAGCACAGATACGCAGTATTTT,.,TRBJ2-3,.,TRBV5-1
CASRITGLGTEAFF,TGTGCCAGCAGGATTACAGGGTTGGGCACTGAAGCTTTCTTT,.,TRBJ1-1,.,TRBV6-5
CASSLRSGGLSYNEQFF,TGTGCCAGCAGCTTGAGAAGCGGGGGCCTCTCCTACAATGAGCAGTTCTTC,TRBD2,TRBJ2-1,.,TRBV5-6
CASKGTGGLNTEAFF,TGTGCCAGCAAAGGGACAGGGGGTCTTAACACTGAAGCTTTCTTT,TRBD1,TRBJ1-1,few,TRBV3-1/TRBV3-2
CASSFDRAYEQYF,TGTGCCAGCAGTTTTGACAGGGCCTACGAGCAGTACTTC,TRBD1,TRBJ2-7,.,TRBV28
CASSDRGRRTEAFF,TGTGCCAGTAGTGACAGGGGGCGGAGAACTGAAGCTTTCTTT,TRBD1,TRBJ1-1,.,TRBV19
CASSYGLVREQYF,TGTGCCAGCAGTTACGGATTAGTGAGGGAGCAGTACTTC,.,TRBJ2-7,.,TRBV6-5
CASSLRGRAEAFF,TGTGCCAGCAGCTTAAGAGGGAGGGCTGAAGCTTTCTTT,.,TRBJ1-1,.,TRBV13
CASSIRQEPTKDSPLHF,TGTGCCAGCAGCATCCGACAGGAGCCAACAAAAGATTCACCCCTCCACTTT,.,TRBJ1-6,.,TRBV9
CASSLSPSGRSTGELFF,TGTGCCAGCAGTTTATCCCCTAGCGGGAGAAGCACCGGGGAGCTGTTTTTT,TRBD2,TRBJ2-2,.,TRBV28
CASSLAVDRGLYEQYF,TGCGCCAGCAGCTTGGCCGTCGACAGGGGTTTATACGAGCAGTACTTC,TRBD1,TRBJ2-7,once,TRBV5-1
CASSLGDRGNNQPQHF,TGTGCCAGTAGTCTGGGGGACAGGGGAAATAATCAGCCCCAGCATTTT,TRBD1,TRBJ1-5,few,TRBV19
CASSRLTRDEQYF,TGTGCCAGCAGCCGCCTTACTAGGGACGAGCAGTACTTC,.,TRBJ2-7,.,TRBV7-3
CASSGTVNTEAFF,TGCGCCAGCAGCGGGACAGTGAACACTGAAGCTTTCTTT,TRBD1,TRBJ1-1,.,TRBV5-1